These 28 T cell receptor beta chains came from one sample sequenced in a study of human T cells and chemical hapten exposure. Time point defined: patch test 1, 2 weeks after DPC sensitization. Described treatment: therapeutic diphenylcyclopropenone sensitization with weekly scalp DPC. TCRdb itself ran the RACE reads through MiXCR, one entry per CDR3 protein. The table lists roughly 360,000 distinct CDR3 sequences, approximately 4.4% of them singletons. This specimen consisted of whole blood, obtained in connection with sensitization to the hapten diphenylcyclopropenone (DPC). These TCRs come from a woman aged 45-60 years with alopecia areata. Some clones in this sample may be carry-over from other donors' samples.

This clonotype was picked up many times. The chain links TRBV7-2 to TRBJ2-7; TRBD1 is a possible D gene (5 bases). This CDR3 spans 15 amino acids. Germline V gene data show CDR1 as SGHTA and CDR2 as FQGNSA. V shed 4 bases and J shed 2 bases, with 15 bases lying between them. CDR3 residues: CASSSGAGRTYEQYF. DNA for the CDR3: TGTGCCAGCAGCTCAGGTGCAGGGCGGACCTACGAGCAGTACTTC.

This clonotype was observed at least ten times. The chain couples TRBV6-6 to TRBJ2-7, with a weak D call TRBD2 (6 bases). Germline V lookup: CDR1 MNHNY, CDR2 SVGAGI (reference sequence). This CDR3 has 15 residues. V lost 5 bases and J lost 2, with 16 bases in between. The CDR3 is CASSRPRDSPYEQYF. DNA for the CDR3: TGTGCCAGCAGTCGCCCCCGGGACTCCCCCTACGAGCAGTACTTC.

This clonotype was counted ten times or more. The chain links TRBV3-1 to TRBJ2-7; no reliable D call. Trimming cost V 2 bases and J 6 bases, with 5 bases left between them. The V gene's germline CDR1 is LGHDT and CDR2 YNNKEL (reference sequence). The CDR3 is made up of 11 amino acids. This CDR3 is CASSQMGEQYF. The CDR3 nucleotides are TGTGCCAGCAGCCAAATGGGCGAGCAGTACTTC.

At least ten counts were recorded for this clonotype. The gene calls are TRBV27 and TRBJ2-1; TRBD2 matches at 7 bases. The CDR3 length is 13 residues. V shed 7 bases and J 4 bases; nucleotides not matched to a gene: 4. CDR1 is MNHEY and CDR2 is SMNVEV in the germline V gene (reference sequence). CDR3 loop: CASKLGGYNEQFF. For the CDR3, the DNA is TGTGCCAGCAAGTTGGGGGGGTACAATGAGCAGTTCTTC.

This clonotype was picked up many times. This chain uses TRBV2 with TRBJ1-2; D uncertain. V was pared by 4 bases and J by 5 bases, with 8 bases between. Germline V lookup: CDR1 SNHLY, CDR2 FYNNEI. CDR3 length equals 12 residues. CDR3 bases: TGTGCCAGCAGTGTTAGGCCGTATGGCTACACCTTC. Translating gives CASSVRPYGYTF.

Only a few counts were recorded for this clonotype. V usage is TRBV20-1 and J usage is TRBJ1-1, with D possibly TRBD1 on 5 matching bases. The CDR3 runs 17 residues. Per germline, CDR1 DFQATT and CDR2 SNEGSKA (reference sequence). Trimming left V 1 base short and J 3 bases short, with 21 bases between. CDR3 region: CSARATRDLLVDTEAFF. The CDR3 nucleotides are TGCAGTGCTAGAGCTACCCGGGACCTCCTAGTGGACACTGAAGCTTTCTTT.

This clonotype was detected a few times. V gene TRBV5-6 combines with J gene TRBJ1-3; no clear D gene. This CDR3 has 15 residues. Germline-derived CDR1 and CDR2 are SGHDT and YYEEEE. Trimming shortened V by 0 bases and J by 4 bases, and 11 bases separated the two germline ends. The chain's CDR3 is CASSLARTVGNTIYF. CDR3 DNA sequence: TGTGCCAGCAGCTTGGCTAGGACCGTCGGAAACACCATATATTTT.

The gene calls are TRBV18 and TRBJ2-7, with unresolved D. Germline V lookup: CDR1 KGHSH, CDR2 LQKENI. This CDR3 region has 14 residues. V was trimmed by 0 bases and J by 5 bases, leaving 11 bases between them. This chain's CDR3 is CASSPPNVINEQYF. CDR3 in DNA: TGTGCCAGCTCACCACCGAACGTGATAAACGAGCAGTACTTC.

As for this clonotype: Because it lacks the conserved phenylalanine or tryptophan at the end, this CDR3 is likely a read error. This sequence joins TRBV29-1 and TRBJ2-1; D may correspond to TRBD1 or TRBD2 (5 bases each). Germline CDR1 is SQVTM and CDR2 is ANQGSEA. There are 14 residues in the CDR3. V lost 0 bases to trimming and J lost 12 bases, with 18 bases between them. The CDR3 here is CSVEEGTVASGQFL. The CDR3 DNA sequence: TGCAGCGTTGAAGAAGGGACGGTCGCTTCTGGGCAGTTCTTG.

This clonotype was recorded a few times. The rearrangement links TRBV11-2 to TRBJ2-1; TRBD2 might be the D (5 bases). Deletions cut 7 bases from V and 7 bases from J, with 23 bases between. Germline assignment: CDR1 SGHAT and CDR2 FQNNGV. CDR3 length: 16 amino acids. The CDR3 is CASNSPGRVRGNEQFF. Here the CDR3 DNA reads TGTGCCAGCAACTCGCCCGGACGGGTCCGGGGAAATGAGCAGTTCTTC. The full variable domain, rest sourced from reference TRBV11-2 and TRBJ2-1, is EAGVAQSPRYKIIEKRQSVAFWCNPISGHATLYWYQQILGQGPKLLIQFQNNGVVDDSQLPKDRFSAERLKGVDSTLKIQPAKLEDSAVYLCASNSPGRVRGNEQFFGPGTRLTVL.

This clonotype was picked up a small number of times. The DNA of the CDR3 is TGCAGTGCTATTCCGCGCCCTGGAAACACCATATATTTT. Amino acids: CSAIPRPGNTIYF. V gene TRBV20-1 combines with J gene TRBJ1-3; D uncertain. This CDR3 region has 13 residues. The germline V gene has CDR1 DFQATT and CDR2 SNEGSKA (reference sequence). The V and J ends lost 4 bases and 2 bases respectively, with 9 bases between them.

This clonotype was seen repeatedly, ten times or more. V usage is TRBV7-7 and J usage is TRBJ2-5, with D perhaps given as TRBD1 or TRBD2 (5 bases each). V lost 4 bases to trimming and J lost 1 base, with 16 bases between them. The CDR3 runs 16 residues. Germline-derived CDR1 and CDR2 are SSHAT and FNYEAQ (reference sequence). The CDR3 is CASSYGPGASQETQYF. The CDR3 region has the DNA TGTGCCAGCAGCTATGGCCCCGGGGCTAGCCAAGAGACCCAGTACTTC.

This clonotype was counted ten times or more. This chain connects TRBV6-2 or TRBV6-3 to TRBJ1-1; D is unresolved. Trimming cost V 2 bases and J 11 bases, with 12 bases left between them. This CDR3 spans 12 amino acids. CDR1 is MNHEY and CDR2 is SVGEGT in the germline V gene. The CDR3 loop is CASSYPIREAFF. The CDR3 DNA reads as TGTGCCAGCAGTTACCCCATCCGGGAGGCTTTCTTT.

This clonotype was observed many times. The chain joins TRBV11-2 to TRBJ1-2, with 7 bases that match TRBD1. Trimming at V came to 2 bases and at J to 3 bases, leaving 6 bases not matched to a gene. Germline CDR1 is SGHAT and CDR2 is FQNNGV. The CDR3 contains 15 residues. CDR3: CASSLTAGGDYGYTF. The CDR3 DNA reads as TGTGCCAGCAGCTTAACAGCAGGGGGAGACTATGGCTACACCTTC.

This clonotype was picked up many times. The chain employs TRBV6-5 and TRBJ2-3; weak D call: TRBD1 (6 bases). Trimming shortened V by 5 bases and J by 1 base, and 16 bases separated the two germline ends. CDR3 size: 16 residues. CDR1 and CDR2 (germline): MNHEY, SVGAGI. The CDR3 DNA sequence: TGTGCCAGCAGTCACCGTACAGGGTTGGGCACAGATACGCAGTATTTT. Translation gives CASSHRTGLGTDTQYF.

Many counts were recorded for this clonotype. The chain carries TRBV10-2 and TRBJ2-1; tentative D call: TRBD2 (6 bases). Germline V gives CDR1 WSHSY, CDR2 SAAADI. Trimming shortened V by 4 bases and J by 15 bases, and 13 bases separated the two germline ends. CDR3 size: 11 residues. The CDR3 coding sequence is TGCGCCAGCAGTGCCGGGAGCTGGCGGTTCTTC. Translating gives CASSAGSWRFF.

This clonotype was counted many times. The chain combines TRBV19 with TRBJ2-3, with 7 bases aligning to TRBD2. The V gene end was trimmed by 8 bases and the J gene end by 5 bases; junction bases not matched to a gene: 7. The CDR3 is 13 amino acids. CDR1 LNHDA and CDR2 SQIVND come from the germline V gene (reference sequence). The CDR3 reads CASGAGVGDTQYF. CDR3 bases: TGTGCCAGTGGGGCGGGAGTAGGAGATACGCAGTATTTT.

The rearrangement joins TRBV5-1 to TRBJ2-7; D perhaps matches TRBD2 (5 bases). CDR1 and CDR2 (germline): SGHRS, YFSETQ. This CDR3 has 14 residues. V lost 4 bases, J lost 2 bases, and 13 bases lay in between. The CDR3 nucleotides read TGCGCCAGCAGCCCGGTACCGACTACCTACGAGCAGTACTTC. Protein product: CASSPVPTTYEQYF.

This clonotype was recorded many times. J is TRBJ2-5 and V is TRBV7-9; D remains unclear. This CDR3 has 13 residues. Trimming removed 1 base from V and 2 bases from J, with 5 bases in between. The germline V gene has CDR1 SEHNR and CDR2 FQNEAQ (reference sequence). The CDR3 bases are TGTGCCAGCAGCTTAGACTCGCAAGAGACCCAGTACTTC. This translates into CASSLDSQETQYF.

The chain has TRBV11-2 and TRBJ1-4, with D tentatively TRBD1 (5 bases). Germline V CDR1 and CDR2: SGHAT, FQNNGV. Trimming took 0 bases from V and 8 from J, leaving 13 bases between them. The CDR3 is made up of 15 amino acids. In DNA form, the CDR3 reads TGTGCCAGCAGCTTAGAAAGGGGCATGGTAGAAAAACTGTTTTTT. As protein: CASSLERGMVEKLFF.

This chain connects TRBV5-5 to TRBJ2-3, with D unclear. Trimming shortened V by 0 bases and J by 6 bases, and 8 bases separated the two germline ends. Germline lookup yields CDR1 SGHKS and CDR2 YYEKEE (reference sequence). CDR3 size: 13 residues. CDR3 sequence: CASSLDIADTQYF. The CDR3 DNA reads TGTGCCAGCAGCTTGGACATCGCTGATACGCAGTATTTT. Full variable domain (rest looked up from reference TRBV5-5 and TRBJ2-3): DAGVTQSPTHLIKTRGQQVTLRCSPISGHKSVSWYQQVLGQGPQFIFQYYEKEERGRGNFPDRFSARQFPNYSSELNVNALLLGDSALYLCASSLDIADTQYFGPGTRLTVL.

The table lists this clonotype with many counts. This sequence joins TRBV3-1 and TRBJ1-1; D perhaps matches TRBD1 (5 bases). V was shortened by 1 base and J by 4 bases, with 10 bases between the two germline ends. The CDR3 loop spans 14 amino acids. The V gene's germline CDR1 is LGHDT and CDR2 YNNKEL (reference sequence). Written as DNA, the CDR3 is TGTGCCAGCAGCCAAGTGGGGACGGGCACTGAAGCTTTCTTT. Its protein product is CASSQVGTGTEAFF.

The chain is built from TRBV28 and TRBJ1-3; 7 positions match TRBD1. J gave up 4 bases and V 11 bases, and 11 bases lay outside the gene matches. The V gene's germline CDR1 is MDHEN and CDR2 SYDVKM. This CDR3 has 14 amino acids. The CDR3 DNA reads TGTGCCTCCGGGACAGTAGCCGAAGGAAACACCATATATTTT. Residues: CASGTVAEGNTIYF.

The chain couples TRBV12-3 or TRBV12-4 to TRBJ2-1; possibly TRBD2 for D (6 bases). The V and J ends lost 6 bases and 7 bases respectively, with 13 bases between them. The CDR3 contains 13 residues. The CDR3 is CASRGGVYNEQFF. The CDR3 coding sequence is TGTGCCAGCAGAGGCGGGGTCTATAATGAGCAGTTCTTC.

This clonotype was counted ten times or more. The V and J genes are TRBV10-3 and TRBJ1-1, with a weak D call TRBD1 (6 bases). The CDR3 consists of 11 residues. Trimming shortened V by 6 bases and J by 12 bases, and 14 bases separated the two germline ends. Germline CDR1 ENHRY, CDR2 SYGVKD. CDR3 nucleotides: TGTGCCATCAGGGAGGGGGTGAGGACTTTCTTT. Amino acids: CAIREGVRTFF.

This clonotype was observed many times. This rearrangement joins TRBV28 to TRBJ2-7; unclear D gene. CDR3 length: 14 amino acids. Germline-derived CDR1 and CDR2 are MDHEN and SYDVKM. V shed 3 bases and J shed 2 bases, with 11 bases lying between them. CDR3 DNA sequence: TGTGCCAGCAGTTTGAACCGCATCGCCTACGAGCAGTACTTC. This sequence encodes CASSLNRIAYEQYF.

This clonotype was detected ten times or more. This chain links TRBV2 with TRBJ2-7; 8 positions agree with TRBD1. The junction had 5 bases not matched to a gene; V was cut back by 7 bases and J by 3 bases. This CDR3 has 13 amino acids. From germline, CDR1 is SNHLY and CDR2 FYNNEI. The CDR3 DNA reads as TGTGCCAGCACCGGGACAGGTCTCTACGAGCAGTACTTC. This encodes CASTGTGLYEQYF.

This clonotype was observed a handful of times. V and J are TRBV20-1 and TRBJ2-7; possibly TRBD2 for D (5 bases). V shed 1 base and J shed 4 bases, with 11 bases lying between them. Per germline, CDR1 DFQATT and CDR2 SNEGSKA (reference sequence). The CDR3 loop spans 13 amino acids. CDR3 in DNA: TGCAGTGCTAGAGGTAGCGCCGGATACGAGCAGTACTTC. It is translated as CSARGSAGYEQYF.